This T cell receptor (beta chain) was sequenced in a study of blood T cell repertoires in COVID-19. On this clone: The junction does not match germline at one end; this may be a read error.

Germline CDR1 KGHSH, CDR2 LQKENI. This CDR3 is 13 amino acids long. Authors' analysis steps: Counts of nucleated cells, estimated from reference gene primer amplification, were obtained. Assay used: immunoSEQ multiplex PCR; TCRdb lists only in-frame clones, some missing. V, J and clone size were drawn from that table, and D and trimming were deduced from the DNA. The table has 250,000 to 350,000 clones, about nine tenths seen once; the top ten hold around 11%. Specimen: peripheral blood. V usage is TRBV18 and J usage is TRBJ2-5; D unclear. This sequence was found in a woman under 40 with COVID-19, enrolled during active disease. The CDR3: CASSPLGQGTQYF. CDR3 coding DNA: TGTGCCAGCTCACCACTGGGCCAAGGGACCCAGTACTTC.